This T cell receptor (beta chain) comes out of a study of cytomegalovirus exposure and HLA in healthy donors. Details on this clone: Its antigen remains unidentified.

General observations from the study: Being indistinguishable, some V segments were excluded, TRBV6-2 and TRBV6-3 among them. Most TCR sequences were rare, but some public TCRs occurred in many donors.

13 Jbeta primers and 60 Vbeta primers were used for the PCR. Profiling relied on immunoSEQ multiplex PCR, and the TCRdb table lists in-frame clones only, not all of them. This sample carries about 140,000 clones, roughly four fifths of them seen once, and the ten largest clones take roughly 3.2%. This CDR3 is 14 amino acids long. Deletions cut 5 bases from V and 2 bases from J, with 12 bases between. Germline V CDR1 and CDR2: SNHLY, FYNNEI. The origin of this receptor is a young man in good health and CMV-seropositive. This chain connects TRBV2 to TRBJ1-1; tentative D call: TRBD1 (6 bases). The specimen was PBMCs. In DNA form, the CDR3 reads TGTGCCAGCAGTCAGACAGGACCAAACACTGAAGCTTTCTTT. It is translated as CASSQTGPNTEAFF.